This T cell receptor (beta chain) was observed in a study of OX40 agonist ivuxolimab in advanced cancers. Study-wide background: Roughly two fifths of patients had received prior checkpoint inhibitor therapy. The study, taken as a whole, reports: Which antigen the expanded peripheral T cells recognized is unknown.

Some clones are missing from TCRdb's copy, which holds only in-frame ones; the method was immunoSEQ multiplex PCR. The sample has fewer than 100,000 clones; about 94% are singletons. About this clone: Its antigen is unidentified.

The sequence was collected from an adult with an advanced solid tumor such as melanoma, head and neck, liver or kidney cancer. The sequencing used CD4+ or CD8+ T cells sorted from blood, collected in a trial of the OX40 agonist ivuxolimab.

As DNA, the CDR3 is TGTGCTAGTGGACCCGTACGGGGGGGGCACACAGATACGCAGTATTTT. Translated, it gives CASGPVRGGHTDTQYF. The V call is TRBV12-5, the J call TRBJ2-3; 8 bases fit TRBD2. The germline gives CDR1 LGHNT, CDR2 FRNRAP. The CDR3 is 16 amino acids. Trimming cost V 6 bases and J 2 bases; bases outside gene matches: 10.